This entry lists 20 T cell receptor beta chains sequenced from one sample in a study of Graves' ophthalmopathy and Graves' hyperthyroidism. Using RNA transcripts, the TCR beta CDR3 regions were amplified. The authors performed first-round RT-PCR with HTBI primers and then a second-round multiplex PCR. TCRdb re-analysed the multiplex PCR reads in MiXCR, keeping a single row per CDR3 protein. The sample contains about 370,000 distinct CDR3 sequences, approximately 17% of which appear only once. The sequencing input was peripheral blood. The receptors derive from an adult woman with stable Graves' hyperthyroidism.

A remark on this clonotype: An end of the junction differs from the germline gene, which may be a read error. The chain recombines TRBV12-3 or TRBV12-4 with TRBJ1-1; tentatively, D is TRBD1 (5 bases). The CDR3 runs to 15 residues. The CDR3 DNA is TGCGCCAGCAGCTGGCGACAGATCCAAAACACTGAAGCTTTCTTT. Amino acids: CASSWRQIQNTEAFF.

Turning to this clonotype: This clone may be a read error of a much larger clone one base away. The rearrangement links TRBV12-3 or TRBV12-4 to TRBJ1-1; D call uncertain. This CDR3 comprises 15 residues. Trimming shortened V by 1 base and J by 4 bases, and 13 bases separated the two germline ends. CDR3 amino acids: CASSLVRRGITEAFF. DNA for the CDR3: TGTGCCAGCAGTTTAGTTCGCCGAGGGATCACTGAAGCTTTCTTT.

The J gene is TRBJ1-5, the V gene TRBV7-8, with TRBD1 matching over 10 bases. This CDR3 has 15 amino acids. Germline values: CDR1 SGHVS, CDR2 FQNEAQ. Trimming at V came to 6 bases and at J to 7 bases, leaving 9 bases not matched to a gene. This CDR3 reads CASRPGTGVEQPQHF. The CDR3 DNA sequence: TGTGCCAGCAGGCCCGGGACAGGGGTGGAGCAGCCCCAGCATTTT.

This clonotype was recorded many times. The V gene is TRBV7-2, the J gene TRBJ2-7; 9 positions agree with TRBD2. This CDR3 has 15 residues. CDR1 is SGHTA, CDR2 FQGNSA, per germline. The ends lost 6 bases at V and 3 bases at J; junction bases unmatched: 9. CDR3 DNA sequence: TGTGCCAGCAGGACTAGCGGAGTGCTGAACTACGAGCAGTACTTC. This gives the protein CASRTSGVLNYEQYF.

This clonotype was seen at least ten times. The chain carries TRBV20-1 and TRBJ2-7; D gene unclear. Germline assignment: CDR1 DFQATT and CDR2 SNEGSKA (reference sequence). The CDR3 totals 14 residues. Trimming stripped 0 bases from V and 0 bases from J, with 9 bases between. This CDR3 reads CSARDLSSSYEQYF. CDR3 DNA sequence: TGCAGTGCTAGAGATCTTAGTAGCTCCTACGAGCAGTACTTC.

The chain uses TRBV12-3 or TRBV12-4 and TRBJ1-5; 10 nucleotides agree with TRBD1. The CDR3 extends over 16 amino acids. V trimming: 1 base; J trimming: 4 bases; junction bases outside the gene matches: 4. CDR3 amino acids: CASSLGRTGGNQPQHF. The CDR3 coding sequence is TGTGCCAGCAGTTTAGGTCGGACAGGGGGTAATCAGCCCCAGCATTTT.

In this sample, this clonotype turned up many times. The chain couples TRBV12-3 or TRBV12-4 to TRBJ2-7; either TRBD1 or TRBD2 may fit D (6 bases each). The CDR3 consists of 18 residues. The V and J ends lost 6 bases and 5 bases respectively, with 29 bases between them. The DNA of the CDR3 is TGTGCCAGCAGCAGATTCGAGTGGGGGGCGCGGAGGATAAACGAGCAGTACTTC. It translates to CASSRFEWGARRINEQYF.

In this sample, this clonotype turned up many times. The V gene is TRBV4-1, the J gene TRBJ2-4; D not resolved. V lost 1 base, J lost 7 bases, and 20 bases lay in between. Germline CDR1 reads MGHRA; CDR2 reads YSYEKL. The CDR3 extends over 17 amino acids. DNA of the CDR3: TGCGCCAGCAGCCAAGGCACTATCTGGGGTATTTCTAACATTCAGTACTTC. Translation: CASSQGTIWGISNIQYF.

Ten or more counts support this clonotype. CDR3 amino acids: CSVLQGEGGETQYF. Here the CDR3 DNA reads TGCAGTGTTCTACAGGGGGAGGGGGGAGAGACCCAGTACTTC. The J gene is TRBJ2-5, the V gene TRBV20-1, with a tentative D call TRBD1 (8 bases). This CDR3 contains 14 residues. The V gene's germline CDR1 is DFQATT and CDR2 SNEGSKA (reference sequence). The V end was cut by 7 bases, the J end by 4 bases, with 19 bases between.

This clonotype turned up a few times. The chain has TRBV27 and TRBJ2-7; 9 bases agree with TRBD1. The length of the CDR3 is 16 residues. V was clipped by 3 bases and J by 0 bases; unmatched bases: 6. CDR1 and CDR2 from the germline V gene are MNHEY and SMNVEV (reference sequence). CDR3 amino acids: CASSFLGGQGSYEQYF. CDR3 in DNA: TGTGCCAGCAGTTTCCTGGGGGGACAGGGCTCCTACGAGCAGTACTTC.

To note about this clonotype: A much more abundant neighbour one base away suggests this may be a read error. The chain links TRBV2 to TRBJ1-5; possible D gene TRBD1, 5 bases. CDR1 is SNHLY and CDR2 is FYNNEI in the germline V gene. The CDR3 loop spans 12 amino acids. V shed 7 bases and J shed 4 bases, with 8 bases lying between them. The CDR3 DNA reads as TGTGCCAGCAAGAGGGGAAATCAGCCCCAGCATTTT. Its protein is CASKRGNQPQHF.

Turning to this clonotype: A read error may produce the germline difference seen at one junction end. The rearrangement links TRBV7-9 to TRBJ2-2; tentative D call: TRBD2 (5 bases). Per germline, CDR1 SEHNR and CDR2 FQNEAQ (reference sequence). This CDR3 contains 13 residues. The CDR3: CASSSVRSGDLFF. The CDR3 DNA reads TGTGCCAGCAGCTCCGTCCGTTCCGGGGATCTGTTTTTT.

This clonotype has at least ten counts. The chain employs TRBV6-2 or TRBV6-3 and TRBJ2-7; possible D gene TRBD2, 5 bases. V gave up 7 bases and J gave up 4 bases, with 17 bases separating them. This CDR3 is 14 amino acids long. Germline-derived CDR1 and CDR2 are MNHEY and SVGEGT. The CDR3 DNA is TGTGCCAGCACCACGGGCGGGTTCGGGTACGAGCAGTACTTC. Its translation is CASTTGGFGYEQYF.

This clonotype has ten or more counts. This chain connects TRBV30 to TRBJ1-2; D remains unclear. Germline lookup yields CDR1 GTSNPN and CDR2 SVGIG (reference sequence). V gave up 2 bases and J gave up 8 bases, with 18 bases separating them. CDR3 length equals 14 residues. In DNA, the CDR3 is TGTGCCTGGAGTCCGCCCTCTTTAGAGACGGGCTACACCTTC. Residues: CAWSPPSLETGYTF.

This clonotype was seen a few times. In DNA, the CDR3 is TGCGCCAGCAGCCAAGCCTCCATACCGCGTGATAGCAATCAGCCCCAGCATTTT. This translates into CASSQASIPRDSNQPQHF. J is TRBJ1-5 and V is TRBV4-1; D uncertain. The V end lost 1 base, the J end lost 0 bases, and 16 bases lay between the germline ends. From germline, CDR1 is MGHRA and CDR2 YSYEKL. The CDR3 extends over 18 amino acids.

This clonotype was counted ten times or more. The chain carries TRBV5-1 and TRBJ1-1; weak D call: TRBD1 (6 bases). Germline CDR1 is SGHRS and CDR2 is YFSETQ. This CDR3 is 13 amino acids long. With 1 base removed from V and 4 bases from J, the gap between germline ends came to 8 bases. In nucleotides, the CDR3 is TGCGCCAGCAGCTTGAGACAGGCCACTGAAGCTTTCTTT. Its protein is CASSLRQATEAFF.

The sample holds many counts of this clonotype. The chain links TRBV6-5 to TRBJ1-5; D might be TRBD1 (5 bases). Per germline, CDR1 MNHEY and CDR2 SVGAGI. Trimming removed 5 bases at V and 1 base at J, with 24 bases between. The CDR3 runs to 19 residues. CDR3 in amino acids: CASSLGPTRGGLSNQPQHF. The CDR3, as DNA: TGTGCCAGCAGTCTTGGACCCACCCGGGGGGGTTTGAGCAATCAGCCCCAGCATTTT.

The chain joins TRBV24-1 to TRBJ2-2; D call uncertain. Trimming shortened V by 6 bases and J by 9 bases, and 19 bases separated the two germline ends. The germline V gene encodes CDR1 KGHDR and CDR2 SFDVKD. The CDR3 has 15 amino acids. The CDR3 spells CATSNQNTERRELFF. In nucleotides, the CDR3 is TGTGCCACCAGTAATCAAAACACGGAGAGGCGGGAGCTGTTTTTT.

Many counts were recorded for this clonotype. The chain uses TRBV4-1 and TRBJ1-6; D is unclear. The CDR3 is made up of 14 amino acids. Germline assignment: CDR1 MGHRA and CDR2 YSYEKL. V was cut by 0 bases and J by 5 bases, with 5 bases left in between. For the CDR3, the DNA is TGCGCCAGCAGCCAAGACTTGCATAATTCACCCCTCCACTTT. Translation: CASSQDLHNSPLHF.

Ten or more counts support this clonotype. The chain has TRBV7-2 and TRBJ2-7; D might be TRBD2 (5 bases). With 5 bases removed from V and 9 bases from J, the gap between germline ends came to 17 bases. Germline V gives CDR1 SGHTA, CDR2 FQGNSA. This CDR3 comprises 13 residues. The chain's CDR3 is CASSDTRATRQYF. The CDR3 DNA reads as TGTGCCAGCAGCGATACTAGGGCTACAAGGCAGTACTTC. Together with reference TRBV7-2 and TRBJ2-7, the CDR3 gives the full variable domain: GAGVSQSPSNKVTEKGKDVELRCDPISGHTALYWYRQSLGQGLEFLIYFQGNSAPDKSGLPSDRFSAERTGGSVSTLTIQRTQQEDSAVYLCASSDTRATRQYFGPGTRLTVT.